This T cell receptor beta chain was found in a study of blood T cells in healthy people across ages. The study's findings and limits: Unknown donor CMV status possibly confounded expanded clonotype changes. Greater diversity and more naive CD4+ cells were seen in long-lived donors than in aged donors. TCR beta diversity tracked closely with naive T cell percentage.

There were at least 5.5 micrograms of total RNA extracted from every sample. On this clonotype itself: Antigen specificity is unknown.

The CDR3 runs 16 residues. The J segment lost 7 bases and the V segment lost 3 bases, leaving 11 bases of the junction unmatched. Germline CDR1 and CDR2: SEHNR and FQNEAQ (reference sequence). Primers used in a second PCR of roughly 7 to 12 cycles were a sample-barcoded 5' primer and a J-beta primer mix. MiXCR was run by TCRdb on the 5' RACE reads, yielding one entry per CDR3 protein. Altogether some 880,000 distinct CDR3 sequences are present, around 36% being singletons, with the ten largest covering under 15%. The clonotype was recovered from a young man in good health. The specimen was blood. The rearrangement links TRBV7-9 to TRBJ2-1, with TRBD2 matching 8 bases. The CDR3 DNA reads TGTGCCAGCAGCTTGGTAGCGGGGCAGGGTTGGAATGAGCAGTTCTTC. This sequence encodes CASSLVAGQGWNEQFF.